This T cell receptor beta chain is drawn from a study of T cell responses to AZD1222 COVID-19 vaccine. Study-level findings and limits: The reported proportion of spike-specific TCRs targeting unmutated variant regions was nearly half.

This clone turned up a few times. Its specificity is unknown. Unmatched junction bases numbered 8, after V lost 3 bases and J lost 8 bases. This CDR3 contains 14 residues. CDR1 and CDR2 from the germline V gene are SGHNT and YYREEE (reference sequence). Some clones are missing from TCRdb's copy, which holds only in-frame ones; the method was immunoSEQ multiplex PCR. The sample lists about 79,000 clones, around 81% occurring once. The receptor was derived from an adult in good health. The input for sequencing was peripheral blood, taken on day 0 of AZD1222 vaccination. This chain connects TRBV5-4 to TRBJ1-1; 9 nucleotides match TRBD1. This chain's CDR3 is CASSSSTGGGEAFF. CDR3 in DNA: TGTGCCAGCAGCTCCTCAACAGGGGGCGGGGAAGCTTTCTTT. The full variable domain, rest sourced from reference TRBV5-4 and TRBJ1-1, is ETGVTQSPTHLIKTRGQQVTLRCSSQSGHNTVSWYQQALGQGPQFIFQYYREEENGRGNFPPRFSGLQFPNYSSELNVNALELDDSALYLCASSSSTGGGEAFFGQGTRLTVV.